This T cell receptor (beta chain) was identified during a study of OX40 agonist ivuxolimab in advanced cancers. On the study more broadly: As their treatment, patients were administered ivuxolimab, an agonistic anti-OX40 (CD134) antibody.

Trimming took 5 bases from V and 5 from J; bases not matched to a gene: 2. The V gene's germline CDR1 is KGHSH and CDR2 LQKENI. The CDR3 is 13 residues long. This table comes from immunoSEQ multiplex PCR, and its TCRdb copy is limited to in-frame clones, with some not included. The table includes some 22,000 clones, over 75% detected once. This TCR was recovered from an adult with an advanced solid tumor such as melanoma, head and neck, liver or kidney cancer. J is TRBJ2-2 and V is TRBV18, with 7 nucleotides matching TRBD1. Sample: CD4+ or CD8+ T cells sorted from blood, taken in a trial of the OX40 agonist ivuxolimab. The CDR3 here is CASSTTGTGELFF. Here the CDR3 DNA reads TGTGCCAGCTCAACGACAGGGACCGGGGAGCTGTTTTTT.